This T cell receptor (beta chain) is from a study of blood T cells in healthy people across ages. Through a sample-barcoded 5' primer and a J-beta primer mix, a second PCR was run for roughly 6 to 11 cycles. Researchers report that each sample yielded at least 3 million CDR3-containing paired-end reads. TCRdb processed the 5' RACE reads anew with MiXCR; each CDR3 protein has one entry. Counted here are fewer than 950,000 distinct CDR3 sequences, about 36% occurring once; the ten biggest clones make up 13%. Study-level results: CMV status of donors was unknown, possibly confounding expanded clonotype changes. Diversity was higher, and naive CD4+ cells more numerous, in long-lived donors than in aged donors. In older individuals, TCR beta diversity per million T cells was lower, falling roughly linearly with age.

This CDR3 has 15 residues. Germline V gives CDR1 DFQATT, CDR2 SNEGSKA (reference sequence). V lost 8 bases and J lost 7; bases outside the gene matches: 10. Note on this clonotype: Its specificity is unknown. A read error may explain this, as a much larger clone is one base away.

The origin of this receptor is a man in his late teens or twenties in good health. The chain couples TRBV20-1 to TRBJ2-1, with 14 nucleotides matching TRBD2. The source material was blood. In DNA, the CDR3 is TGCAGTTTGGGCCTCGGGACTAGCGGGGGAAATGAGCAGTTCTTC. Its translation: CSLGLGTSGGNEQFF.